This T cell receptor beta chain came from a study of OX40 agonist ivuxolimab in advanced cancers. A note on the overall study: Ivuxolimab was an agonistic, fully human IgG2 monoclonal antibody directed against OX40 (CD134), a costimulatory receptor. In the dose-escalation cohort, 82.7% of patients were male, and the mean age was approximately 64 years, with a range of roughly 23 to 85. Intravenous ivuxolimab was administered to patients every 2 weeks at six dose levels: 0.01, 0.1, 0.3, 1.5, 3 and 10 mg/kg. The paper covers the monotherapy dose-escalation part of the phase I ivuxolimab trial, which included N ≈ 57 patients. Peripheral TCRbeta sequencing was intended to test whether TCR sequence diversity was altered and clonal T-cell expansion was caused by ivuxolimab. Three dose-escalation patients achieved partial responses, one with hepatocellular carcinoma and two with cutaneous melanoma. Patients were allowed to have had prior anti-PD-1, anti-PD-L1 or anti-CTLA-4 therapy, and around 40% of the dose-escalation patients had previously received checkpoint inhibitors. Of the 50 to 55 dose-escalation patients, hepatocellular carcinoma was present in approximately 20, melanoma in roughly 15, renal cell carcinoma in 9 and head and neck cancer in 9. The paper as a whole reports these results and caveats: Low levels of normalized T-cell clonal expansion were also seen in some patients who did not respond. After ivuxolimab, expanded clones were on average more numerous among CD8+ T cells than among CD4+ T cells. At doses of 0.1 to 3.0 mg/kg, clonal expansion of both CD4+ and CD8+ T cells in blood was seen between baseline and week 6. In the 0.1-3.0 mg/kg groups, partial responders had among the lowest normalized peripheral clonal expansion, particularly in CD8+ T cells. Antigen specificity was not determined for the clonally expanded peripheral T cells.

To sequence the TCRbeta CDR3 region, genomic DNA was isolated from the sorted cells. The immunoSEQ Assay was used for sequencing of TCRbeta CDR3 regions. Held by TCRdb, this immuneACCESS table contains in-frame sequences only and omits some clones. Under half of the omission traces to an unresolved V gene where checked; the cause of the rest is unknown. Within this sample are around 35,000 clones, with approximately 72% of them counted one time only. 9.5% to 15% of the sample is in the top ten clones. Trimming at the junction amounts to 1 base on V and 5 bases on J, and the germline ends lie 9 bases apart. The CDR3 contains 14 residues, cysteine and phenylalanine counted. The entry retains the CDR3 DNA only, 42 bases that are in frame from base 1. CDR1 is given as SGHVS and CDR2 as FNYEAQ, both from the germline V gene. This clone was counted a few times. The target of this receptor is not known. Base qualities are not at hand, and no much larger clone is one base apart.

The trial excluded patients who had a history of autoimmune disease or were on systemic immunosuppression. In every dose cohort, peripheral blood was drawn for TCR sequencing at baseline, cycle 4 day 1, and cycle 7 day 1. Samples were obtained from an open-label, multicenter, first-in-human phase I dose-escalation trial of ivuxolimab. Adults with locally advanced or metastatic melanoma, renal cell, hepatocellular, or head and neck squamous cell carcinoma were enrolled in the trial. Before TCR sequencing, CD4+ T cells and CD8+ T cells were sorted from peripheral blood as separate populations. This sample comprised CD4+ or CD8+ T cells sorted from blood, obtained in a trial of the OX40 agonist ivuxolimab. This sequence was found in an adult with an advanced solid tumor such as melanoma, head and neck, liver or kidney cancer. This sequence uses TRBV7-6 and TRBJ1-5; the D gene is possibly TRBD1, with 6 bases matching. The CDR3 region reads CASSLVKGDQPQHF. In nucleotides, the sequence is TGTGCCAGCAGCTTAGTAAAGGGGGATCAGCCCCAGCATTTT.